The clone carrying this T cell receptor beta chain was detected ten times or more. Its target is unknown. The source of the sample is a study of T cells in Graves' hyperthyroidism and ophthalmopathy. Study findings and constraints: In simple terms, a model built on 13 V-J features told ophthalmopathy apart from stable hyperthyroidism.

From germline, CDR1 is MGHRA and CDR2 YSYEKL. V lost 9 bases and J lost 0, with 19 bases in between. The CDR3 has 16 residues. Patients counted as stable if ophthalmopathy did not develop within 18 months. The PBMCs had their origin in 10 ml of fresh peripheral blood. TCR beta CDR3 region amplification was performed from RNA transcripts. When the TCR CDR3 underwent first-round RT-PCR, the HTBI primer set was used. MiXCR, run by TCRdb on the multiplex PCR reads, gives a single entry per CDR3 protein. The sample yields roughly 380,000 distinct CDR3 sequences, 14% seen once. The sample taken for sequencing was blood. This clonotype originated in a woman in her fifties or sixties with Graves' hyperthyroidism. This chain connects TRBV4-1 to TRBJ2-3; possibly TRBD2 for D (5 bases). This CDR3 is CASSRFLGVSTDTQYF. In DNA form, the CDR3 reads TGCGCCAGTTCTCGCTTCTTGGGAGTTAGCACAGATACGCAGTATTTT.